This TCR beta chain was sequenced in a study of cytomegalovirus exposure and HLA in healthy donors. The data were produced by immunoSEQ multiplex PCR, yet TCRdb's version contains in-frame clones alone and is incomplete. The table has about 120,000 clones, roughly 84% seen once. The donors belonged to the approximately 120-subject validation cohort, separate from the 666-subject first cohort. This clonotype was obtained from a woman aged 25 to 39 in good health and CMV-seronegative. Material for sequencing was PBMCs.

Here the CDR3 reads CASSSPSDRENGYTF. CDR3 coding DNA: TGTGCCAGCAGCTCCCCGTCCGACAGGGAGAATGGCTACACCTTC. This sequence joins TRBV7-9 and TRBJ1-2, with 7 bases that match TRBD1. There are 15 residues in the CDR3. The germline gives CDR1 SEHNR, CDR2 FQNEAQ (reference sequence). V lost 4 bases to trimming and J lost 6 bases; unmatched junction nucleotides: 11.